Following are 24 T cell receptor beta chains from one sample sequenced in a study of blood T cell repertoires in COVID-19 (dated by TCRdb to about 2020). Libraries were prepared through the immunoSEQ multiplex PCR assay. TCRdb holds this immuneACCESS table with in-frame rearrangements only. Some clones are missing; in checked studies, unresolved V genes explain under half, and the rest has no known cause. For this sample the table gives about 240,000 clones, of which approximately 90% were detected only once. The top ten clones comprise around 7.2% of the sample. Sequencing used peripheral blood. These receptors originate from a man aged 55-75 years who had recovered from COVID-19.

The chain uses TRBV4-2 and TRBJ1-2, with 7 bases that match TRBD1. The CDR3 covers 16 residues. Germline V gene sequence: CDR1 LGHNA, CDR2 YNFKEQ. V shed 1 base, J shed 4 bases, and the junction held 9 bases outside the gene matches. In DNA, the CDR3 is TGTGCCAGCAGCCAAGGGCCACAGGGGCAGGGCTATGGCTACACCTTC. Amino acid sequence: CASSQGPQGQGYGYTF.

The rearrangement uses TRBV12-3 or TRBV12-4 and TRBJ2-5; tentatively, D is TRBD1 (5 bases). With 3 bases removed from V and 5 bases from J, the gap between germline ends came to 7 bases. The CDR3 runs 12 residues. CDR3 region: CASSFRVETQYF. The DNA for the CDR3 is TGTGCCAGCAGTTTCAGGGTGGAGACCCAGTACTTC.

V and J are TRBV4-2 and TRBJ2-3; TRBD2 aligns across 9 bases. V lost 3 bases, J lost 2 bases, and 6 bases stayed unmatched. The CDR3 is made up of 16 amino acids. Germline lookup yields CDR1 LGHNA and CDR2 YNFKEQ. For the CDR3, the DNA is TGTGCCAGCAGCCACCCGACTAGCGGAAACACAGATACGCAGTATTTT. Amino acid sequence: CASSHPTSGNTDTQYF.

V gene TRBV19 combines with J gene TRBJ1-5; possibly TRBD1 for D (6 bases). Germline V CDR1 and CDR2: LNHDA, SQIVND (reference sequence). This CDR3 comprises 15 residues. Trimming left V 10 bases short and J 4 bases short, with 20 bases between. The CDR3 DNA reads as TGTGCCATATCTTCTAACAGGGAATCGAATCAGCCCCAGCATTTT. It specifies CAISSNRESNQPQHF.

The V gene is TRBV15, the J gene TRBJ2-7; TRBD1 might be the D (5 bases). V was clipped by 1 base and J by 6 bases, with 7 bases between them. Looked up from germline, CDR1 is LNHNV and CDR2 is YYDKDF (reference sequence). The CDR3 sequence is 12 residues long. The DNA for the CDR3 is TGTGCCACCAGCAGAGTAGGGGTCGAGCAGTACGTC. It yields the protein CATSRVGVEQYV.

This chain joins TRBV5-6 and TRBJ1-2; 9 nucleotides line up with TRBD1. CDR3 length: 16 residues. The V gene's germline CDR1 is SGHDT and CDR2 YYEEEE. Trimming removed 4 bases from V and 4 bases from J; junction bases left unmatched: 11. The CDR3 region is CASSAGTGRLFYGYTF. In DNA, the CDR3 is TGTGCCAGCAGCGCCGGGACAGGGCGTTTATTCTATGGCTACACCTTC.

The rearrangement joins TRBV2 to TRBJ2-5, with D perhaps TRBD1 (5 bases). V lost 6 bases and J 5 bases, leaving 10 bases between the germline ends. The germline V gene has CDR1 SNHLY and CDR2 FYNNEI. This CDR3 spans 12 amino acids. CDR3 nucleotide sequence: TGTGCCAGCAGGGGGCTAGGGGAGACCCAGTACTTC. It specifies CASRGLGETQYF. Full variable domain (rest looked up from reference TRBV2 and TRBJ2-5): EPEVTQTPSHQVTQMGQEVILRCVPISNHLYFYWYRQILGQKVEFLVSFYNNEISEKSEIFDDQFSVERPDGSNFTLKIRSTKLEDSAMYFCASRGLGETQYFGPGTRLLVL.

The gene calls are TRBV2 and TRBJ2-3, with D tentatively TRBD2 (6 bases). Germline V gene sequence: CDR1 SNHLY, CDR2 FYNNEI. CDR3 length: 13 residues. The V and J ends lost 6 bases and 7 bases respectively, with 14 bases between them. The CDR3 DNA reads TGTGCCAGCAGAAACGGGGGTGGGCATACGCAGTATTTT. The encoded protein is CASRNGGGHTQYF.

This clone was counted a few times. This chain joins TRBV12-3 or TRBV12-4 and TRBJ1-4; D may be TRBD1 (6 bases). V gave up 3 bases and J gave up 8 bases, with 10 bases separating them. The CDR3 totals 13 residues. The CDR3 sequence: CASSLSGVEKLFF. The CDR3 DNA is TGTGCCAGCAGTTTGTCAGGGGTCGAAAAACTGTTTTTT.

This clone appeared once. V usage is TRBV20-1 and J usage is TRBJ2-2; possible D gene TRBD1, 6 bases. The V and J ends lost 3 bases and 7 bases respectively, with 12 bases between them. The CDR3 is 13 residues long. Germline CDR1 reads DFQATT; CDR2 reads SNEGSKA (reference sequence). CDR3 sequence: CSASQGGGGELFF. For the CDR3, the DNA is TGCAGTGCTAGTCAAGGGGGTGGCGGGGAGCTGTTTTTT.

The CDR3 loop reads CASSEGPGDTQYF. The CDR3 region has the DNA TGTGCCAGCAGCGAGGGCCCTGGGGATACGCAGTATTTT. The rearrangement links TRBV5-4 to TRBJ2-3; tentative D call: TRBD2 (5 bases). The germline V gene has CDR1 SGHNT and CDR2 YYREEE (reference sequence). V was trimmed by 4 bases and J by 6 bases, leaving 12 bases between them. This CDR3 comprises 13 residues.

V and J are TRBV20-1 and TRBJ2-3; D perhaps matches TRBD2 (6 bases). The CDR3 loop spans 16 amino acids. The V end was cut by 3 bases, the J end by 3 bases, with 19 bases between. The V gene's germline CDR1 is DFQATT and CDR2 SNEGSKA (reference sequence). The CDR3 region is CSASGYADRGTDTQYF. The CDR3 region has the DNA TGCAGTGCTAGTGGTTATGCAGATCGGGGGACAGATACGCAGTATTTT.

This clone has at least ten counts. The chain links TRBV6-1 to TRBJ1-1; D remains unclear. Germline CDR1 and CDR2: MNHNS and SASEGT. This CDR3 has 14 residues. Trimming pared 0 bases from V and 4 bases from J, leaving 9 bases between. The CDR3 reads CASSEAWEGTEAFF. The CDR3 region has the DNA TGTGCCAGCAGTGAAGCGTGGGAGGGCACTGAAGCTTTCTTT.

CDR3 loop: CASSTPGQGGANEKLFF. CDR3 sequence (DNA): TGTGCCAGCAGTACTCCGGGACAGGGCGGTGCAAATGAAAAACTGTTTTTT. This chain connects TRBV25-1 to TRBJ1-4, with TRBD1 identical over 9 bases. The CDR3 spans 17 residues. V was clipped by 5 bases and J by 5 bases; unmatched bases: 12. Germline values: CDR1 MGHDK, CDR2 SYGVNS.

This clone has more than one count but fewer than ten. The rearrangement joins TRBV3-1 (or the pseudogene TRBV3-2) to TRBJ2-2; D may be TRBD2 (7 bases). Germline V gene sequence: CDR1 LGHDT, CDR2 YNNKEL (reference sequence). The CDR3 is made up of 16 amino acids. The V end was cut by 4 bases, the J end by 3 bases, with 15 bases between. DNA for the CDR3: TGTGCCAGCAGCCCTCGGGGGGCAGTGGACACCGGGGAGCTGTTTTTT. Translated, it gives CASSPRGAVDTGELFF.

The chain links TRBV29-1 to TRBJ1-5; D not resolved. The CDR3 is made up of 14 amino acids. V was trimmed by 7 bases and J by 4 bases, leaving 17 bases between them. Germline lookup yields CDR1 SQVTM and CDR2 ANQGSEA. In DNA form, the CDR3 reads TGCAGCGCTGGTGAGGGCCTTCCGAATCAGCCCCAGCATTTT. It is translated as CSAGEGLPNQPQHF.

The chain employs TRBV6-1 and TRBJ1-6; D call uncertain. With 5 bases removed from V and 1 base from J, the gap between germline ends came to 15 bases. There are 17 residues in the CDR3. Germline V gives CDR1 MNHNS, CDR2 SASEGT. CDR3 nucleotides: TGTGCCAGCAGTAAAGGAGGACGAGGGTCCTATAATTCACCCCTCCACTTT. As protein: CASSKGGRGSYNSPLHF.

The rearrangement uses TRBV6-1 and TRBJ1-2, with 7 bases fitting TRBD1. The CDR3 is 15 residues long. V trimming: 6 bases; J trimming: 2 bases; junction bases outside the gene matches: 9. Per the germline V gene, CDR1 is MNHNS and CDR2 is SASEGT. CDR3 DNA sequence: TGTGCCAGCAGGCACAGGGGTGTTTTCAACTATGGCTACACCTTC. Amino acids: CASRHRGVFNYGYTF.

CDR3 in amino acids: CAISESFGRGIYEQYF. Written as DNA, the CDR3 is TGTGCCATCAGTGAGTCTTTCGGGAGGGGGATCTACGAGCAGTACTTC. The chain carries TRBV10-3 and TRBJ2-7; 8 nucleotides line up with TRBD2. This CDR3 is built from 16 residues. The germline V gene encodes CDR1 ENHRY and CDR2 SYGVKD. The V segment lost 0 bases and the J segment 3 bases; nucleotides outside the gene matches: 7.

This clone was seen a single time. This chain connects TRBV6-6 to TRBJ1-1; D gene uncertain. Trimming shortened V by 0 bases and J by 3 bases, and 14 bases separated the two germline ends. Per germline, CDR1 MNHNY and CDR2 SVGAGI (reference sequence). This CDR3 has 16 amino acids. The CDR3 spells CASSYSSGKEDTEAFF. CDR3 coding DNA: TGTGCCAGCAGTTACTCGAGTGGTAAGGAGGACACTGAAGCTTTCTTT.

There are a few counts of this clone. This rearrangement joins TRBV24-1 to TRBJ2-2; 11 bases are a match to TRBD1. Germline V gene data show CDR1 as KGHDR and CDR2 as SFDVKD. J gave up 6 bases and V 7 bases, and 12 bases lay outside the gene matches. The CDR3 has 17 residues. The CDR3 protein is CATSGIPGQGVAGELFF. CDR3 sequence (DNA): TGTGCCACCAGCGGAATACCGGGACAGGGGGTGGCCGGGGAGCTGTTTTTT.

This chain connects TRBV10-3 to TRBJ2-1, with 10 bases that match TRBD2. The CDR3 loop spans 16 amino acids. J gave up 3 bases and V 2 bases, and 4 bases lay outside the gene matches. Per germline, CDR1 ENHRY and CDR2 SYGVKD. The CDR3 reads CAISEIGTSDYNEQFF. The CDR3 nucleotides read TGTGCCATCAGTGAGATTGGGACTAGCGACTACAATGAGCAGTTCTTC.

The chain has TRBV3-1 (or the pseudogene TRBV3-2) and TRBJ2-7; D not certain. The CDR3 runs to 15 residues. Germline V CDR1 and CDR2: LGHDT, YNNKEL (reference sequence). V was cut by 1 base and J by 0 bases, with 10 bases left in between. The CDR3 nucleotides read TGTGCCAGCAGCCAAGGATTGCCGGGCTCCTACGAGCAGTACTTC. Translating gives CASSQGLPGSYEQYF.

The genes are TRBV11-2 and TRBJ1-1; D gene ambiguous. Trimming removed 4 bases from V and 5 bases from J, with 17 bases in between. Germline V CDR1 and CDR2: SGHAT, FQNNGV. The CDR3 is made up of 15 amino acids. CDR3 nucleotides: TGTGCCAGCAGCTCCACAACGGGGTTGGGGACTGAAGCTTTCTTT. Protein: CASSSTTGLGTEAFF. Full variable domain (outside the CDR3, taken from reference TRBV11-2 and TRBJ1-1): EAGVAQSPRYKIIEKRQSVAFWCNPISGHATLYWYQQILGQGPKLLIQFQNNGVVDDSQLPKDRFSAERLKGVDSTLKIQPAKLEDSAVYLCASSSTTGLGTEAFFGQGTRLTVV.